The next 13 T cell receptor beta chains were all read from a single sample in a study of blood T cell repertoires in COVID-19. Measured with immunoSEQ multiplex PCR; TCRdb has only the in-frame clones, and not every one. The sample contains about 310,000 clones, roughly 85% of which appear only once. Sequencing used PBMCs or T cells enriched from blood (not recorded which). These receptor sequences come from a woman aged 25 to 39 who had been exposed to COVID-19.

This chain connects TRBV5-5 to TRBJ1-1, with D maybe TRBD1 (6 bases). Per germline, CDR1 SGHKS and CDR2 YYEKEE (reference sequence). There are 14 residues in the CDR3. The V and J ends lost 4 bases and 8 bases respectively, with 18 bases between them. CDR3 protein: CASSPYLQGAEAFF. DNA of the CDR3: TGTGCCAGCAGCCCCTACTTACAGGGCGCCGAAGCTTTCTTT.

V and J are TRBV11-1 and TRBJ1-2; D is uncertain. The V gene's germline CDR1 is SGHAT and CDR2 FQDESV (reference sequence). There are 13 residues in the CDR3. V was shortened by 2 bases and J by 5 bases, with 9 bases between the two germline ends. The CDR3: CASSLTREYGYTF. For the CDR3, the DNA is TGTGCCAGCAGCTTAACCCGGGAATATGGCTACACCTTC.

V usage is TRBV19 and J usage is TRBJ2-7; TRBD2 matches at 11 bases. Trimming removed 8 bases from V and 6 bases from J; junction bases left unmatched: 15. The length of the CDR3 is 16 residues. In germline, CDR1 is LNHDA, CDR2 SQIVND (reference sequence). The CDR3 is CASGGSDRTSGGEQYF. CDR3 bases: TGTGCCAGTGGGGGTAGCGACAGAACTAGCGGGGGCGAGCAGTACTTC.

The table lists this clone with a few counts. The V call is TRBV28, the J call TRBJ2-3; 8 nucleotides line up with TRBD2. The CDR3 spans 12 residues. In germline, CDR1 is MDHEN, CDR2 SYDVKM. The ends lost 2 bases at V and 14 bases at J; junction bases unmatched: 6. CDR3 nucleotides: TGTGCCAGCAGTTTAGGGCGGGAGGCCCCGTATTTT. Translated, it gives CASSLGREAPYF.

The rearrangement joins TRBV4-2 to TRBJ1-1; perhaps TRBD1 as D (5 bases). This CDR3 spans 14 amino acids. CDR1 is LGHNA, CDR2 YNFKEQ, per germline. Trimming pared 2 bases from V and 7 bases from J, leaving 14 bases between. Here the CDR3 reads CASSQTAGNGEAFF. The CDR3 coding sequence is TGTGCCAGCAGCCAAACGGCAGGGAATGGTGAAGCTTTCTTT.

The DNA of the CDR3 is TGTGCCAGCAGCGCATATGGAAACAGTGGCGCAACAGGGGAGCTGTTTTTT. Protein sequence: CASSAYGNSGATGELFF. This sequence joins TRBV9 and TRBJ2-2; D not certain. Per the germline V gene, CDR1 is SGDLS and CDR2 is YYNGEE. The CDR3 is 17 amino acids. V was trimmed by 3 bases and J by 8 bases, leaving 23 bases between them.

The DNA for the CDR3 is TGTGCCAGCAGCCAAAAGAGAGGATACCGAGTCGGCGAGACCCAGTACTTC. Amino acids: CASSQKRGYRVGETQYF. The chain links TRBV21-1 to TRBJ2-5; TRBD2 reflects the table's D call only, with no check against the DNA. TRBV21-1 is termed a pseudogene. There are 17 residues in the CDR3.

The chain joins TRBV28 to TRBJ1-2; tentatively, D is TRBD1 (5 bases). Trimming shortened V by 9 bases and J by 5 bases, and 16 bases separated the two germline ends. CDR1 and CDR2 from the germline V gene are MDHEN and SYDVKM. This CDR3 comprises 13 residues. CDR3 sequence: CASQTDRGYGYTF. DNA of the CDR3: TGTGCCAGTCAGACAGATAGGGGATATGGCTACACCTTC.

There are a few counts of this clone. The rearrangement links TRBV30 to TRBJ2-1; 8 nucleotides match TRBD2. J was trimmed by 1 base and V by 2 bases; bases with no gene match: 7. Germline V gene data show CDR1 as GTSNPN and CDR2 as SVGIG (reference sequence). This CDR3 has 16 amino acids. Here the CDR3 reads CAWSLELAASYNEQFF. Here the CDR3 DNA reads TGTGCCTGGAGTTTAGAACTAGCGGCTTCCTACAATGAGCAGTTCTTC.

The chain combines TRBV5-1 with TRBJ2-7; tentatively, D is TRBD2 (6 bases). Between the trimmed V and J ends, which lost 4 bases and 0 bases, there was a span of 11 bases. The CDR3 runs to 14 residues. Germline values: CDR1 SGHRS, CDR2 YFSETQ. The CDR3 DNA reads TGCGCCAGCAGCCCCGGGGGAAACTCCTACGAGCAGTACTTC. Amino acids: CASSPGGNSYEQYF.

The chain carries TRBV30 and TRBJ2-1; 10 bases align to TRBD2. The CDR3 is made up of 15 amino acids. CDR1 GTSNPN and CDR2 SVGIG come from the germline V gene (reference sequence). The V segment lost 3 bases and the J segment 7 bases; nucleotides outside the gene matches: 9. DNA for the CDR3: TGTGCCTGGAGGCTAGCGGGAGTGAGTGGGAATGAGCAGTTCTTC. Translating gives CAWRLAGVSGNEQFF.

The rearrangement joins TRBV5-5 to TRBJ1-6, with D perhaps TRBD1 (6 bases). The germline gives CDR1 SGHKS, CDR2 YYEKEE (reference sequence). Trimming stripped 3 bases from V and 10 bases from J, with 11 bases between. The CDR3 covers 13 residues. In nucleotides, the CDR3 is TGTGCCAGCAGCTACCCAGGGGAATCACCCCTCCACTTT. This gives the protein CASSYPGESPLHF.

The chain carries TRBV7-8 and TRBJ2-3; the match to TRBD1 covers 11 bases. CDR3 length: 16 residues. Unmatched junction bases numbered 11, after V lost 5 bases and J lost 7 bases. CDR1 and CDR2 (germline): SGHVS, FQNEAQ. CDR3 nucleotide sequence: TGTGCCAGCAGCATCCGGACAGGGGGCGCTGGGAATACGCAGTATTTT. It yields the protein CASSIRTGGAGNTQYF.